This T cell receptor (beta chain) was captured in a study of blood T cells in healthy people across ages. At the level of the study: Template switching captured about one barcoded beta molecule per two T cells. Study conclusions and caveats: In long-lived donors, naive CD4+ cell counts and diversity exceeded those of aged donors. Shifts in expanded clonotypes may have been confounded by donor CMV status, which was unknown.

A J-beta primer mix and a sample-barcoded 5' primer were used in a second PCR of about 6 to 12 cycles. TCRdb used MiXCR to reprocess the 5' RACE reads, holding one entry per CDR3 protein. The repertoire consists of 650,000 to 950,000 distinct CDR3 sequences, with 44% occurring once and the leading ten covering 15% to 25%. Researchers isolated at least 6 million PBMCs per sample. Trimming removed 6 bases from V and 5 bases from J, with 13 bases in between. The CDR3 consists of 13 residues. The germline gives CDR1 SQVTM, CDR2 ANQGSEA. This clonotype was seen only once. Its antigen is undetermined. The source material was blood. The chain carries TRBV29-1 and TRBJ1-4; maybe TRBD1 (6 bases). This receptor was identified in a man in his sixties in good health. CDR3 DNA sequence: TGCAGCGTGCACAGGGCCTCAAATGAAAAACTGTTTTTT. It specifies CSVHRASNEKLFF.